This T cell receptor beta chain was obtained from a study of spatial heterogeneity in lung cancer. General observations from the study: Counts that tracked tumor mutation counts were those of expanded intratumoral alpha and beta TCRs. Tracking of ubiquitous and regional nonsynonymous mutations by counts of ubiquitous and regional expanded TCRs, respectively, was seen.

Carried by each TCR cDNA molecule was a unique molecular identifier. TCRdb itself ran the 5' RACE reads through MiXCR, one entry per CDR3 protein. Of around 2,500 distinct CDR3 sequences in the sample, 5.8% were seen once. This clonotype rates as medium-sized. Antigen: not known. CDR1 is SGHVS and CDR2 is FQNEAQ in the germline V gene. V was trimmed by 1 base and J by 0 bases, leaving 13 bases between them. CDR3 length: 18 residues. Time point given: sample taken at primary tumor resection. The donor population consisted of 72 patients with untreated, early-stage non-small cell lung cancer. The study sequenced unsorted whole RNA from tumor, nontumor lung or frozen PBMC.

The starting material was lung tumor tissue, obtained at surgery. The chain recombines TRBV7-8 with TRBJ2-6; tentative D call: TRBD2 (6 bases). This TCR was recovered from a male donor with early-stage non-small cell lung cancer. CDR3 amino acids: CASSLGEVRISGANVLTF. The CDR3 bases are TGTGCCAGCAGCTTAGGGGAGGTTCGAATCTCTGGGGCCAACGTCCTGACTTTC.